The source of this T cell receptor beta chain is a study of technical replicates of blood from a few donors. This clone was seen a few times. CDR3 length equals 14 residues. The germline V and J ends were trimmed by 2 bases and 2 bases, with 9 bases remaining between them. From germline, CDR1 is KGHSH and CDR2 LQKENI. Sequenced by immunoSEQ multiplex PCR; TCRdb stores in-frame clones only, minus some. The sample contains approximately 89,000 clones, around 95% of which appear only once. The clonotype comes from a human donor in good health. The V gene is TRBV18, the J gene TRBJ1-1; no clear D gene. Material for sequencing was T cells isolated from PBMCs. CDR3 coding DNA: TGTGCCAGCTCACCAAAATCGGTAAACACTGAAGCTTTCTTT. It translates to CASSPKSVNTEAFF.